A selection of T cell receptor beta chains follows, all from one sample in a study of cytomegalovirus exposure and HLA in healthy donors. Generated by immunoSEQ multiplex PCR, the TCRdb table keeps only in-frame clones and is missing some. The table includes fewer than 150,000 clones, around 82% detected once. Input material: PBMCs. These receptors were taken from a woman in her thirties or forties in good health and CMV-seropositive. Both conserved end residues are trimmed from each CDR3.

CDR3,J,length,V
AWTIRNSGIHTGELF,TRBJ2-2,15,TRBV30
ASSGPQETQY,TRBJ2-5,10,TRBV5-5
ASSLSPGQGQADTQY,TRBJ2-3,15,TRBV5-1
ASSLFSSGGQGETQY,TRBJ2-5,15,TRBV7-2
ASSVVAGEQF,TRBJ2-1,10,TRBV2
ASSPEGTGSDTQY,TRBJ2-3,13,TRBV2
SIVEGSQETQY,TRBJ2-5,11,TRBV29-1
ASSQDVLYNEQF,TRBJ2-1,12,TRBV4-1
AWMRREGQETQY,TRBJ2-5,12,TRBV30
ATSLGLISGANVLT,TRBJ2-6,14,TRBV19
SSSLDDGGAYEQY,TRBJ2-7,13,TRBV7-9
ASSDQSRDTQY,TRBJ2-3,11,TRBV6-5
ASSLRQGQDEQY,TRBJ2-7,12,TRBV5-1
ASSSGTATNEKLF,TRBJ1-4,13,TRBV11-2
ASSVDQPQH,TRBJ1-5,9,TRBV25-1
ASNPAGDNEQF,TRBJ2-1,11,TRBV6-6
ASAPRERDNEQF,TRBJ2-1,12,TRBV27
ASSSGLPNNEQF,TRBJ2-1,12,TRBV2
ASSQGPVAGGQELF,TRBJ2-2,14,TRBV4-1
ASSRSTSGTGELF,TRBJ2-2,13,TRBV5-4
ASSIGRAYSSNQPQH,TRBJ1-5,15,TRBV19
ASSVGGGQVTEAF,TRBJ1-1,13,TRBV9
SVDGLAGGPLAHQETQY,TRBJ2-5,17,TRBV29-1
ASRRTGSSGELF,TRBJ2-2,12,TRBV6-5
AWSRAVSYEQY,TRBJ2-7,11,TRBV30
ASGLGSGSFDEQY,TRBJ2-7,13,TRBV5-1
ASSPSSRGDYNEQF,TRBJ2-1,14,TRBV18
ASKGESSTTYEQY,TRBJ2-7,13,TRBV28
ASSRGQGGEKLF,TRBJ1-4,12,TRBV27
ASSQLVSYNEQF,TRBJ2-1,12,TRBV19
ASSLELAGGPPLGAQY,TRBJ2-5,16,TRBV7-2
ASSSPAGGEKLF,TRBJ1-4,12,TRBV7-2
ASSVSSTHTQY,TRBJ2-3,11,TRBV9
ASSYLDRGYEQY,TRBJ2-7,12,TRBV7-9
ASSGSLGYTDTQY,TRBJ2-3,13,TRBV18
ASSEWGSGGGELF,TRBJ2-2,13,TRBV2
ASRTDSYEQY,TRBJ2-7,10,TRBV2
ASSLVSLGETQY,TRBJ2-5,12,TRBV5-1
ASSLSSRGPWSEQY,TRBJ2-7,14,TRBV7-9
ASIDTMASTDTQY,TRBJ2-3,13,TRBV7-2
ASRPGGLYEQY,TRBJ2-7,11,TRBV6-1
SSSPRVAGQETQY,TRBJ2-5,13,TRBV7-9
ASSLADGRRAYEQY,NA,14,TRBV7-9
ASRTQGAANEKLF,TRBJ1-4,13,TRBV6-5
ASSYFGGRNEQF,TRBJ2-1,12,TRBV6-5
SVVSNTEAF,TRBJ1-1,9,TRBV29-1
ASSEGPGSNQPQH,TRBJ1-5,13,TRBV6-1
ASSEWAGNYGYT,TRBJ1-2,12,TRBV2
ASSQVQGPGNTIY,TRBJ1-3,13,TRBV4-2
ASSLYSGANVLT,TRBJ2-6,12,TRBV7-8
AITSGSGNEQF,TRBJ2-1,11,TRBV10-3
ASSVGTGQETQY,TRBJ2-5,12,TRBV9
ASSVSPVDGYT,TRBJ1-2,11,TRBV5-4
ASSFLGQRSLDEQY,TRBJ2-7,14,TRBV27